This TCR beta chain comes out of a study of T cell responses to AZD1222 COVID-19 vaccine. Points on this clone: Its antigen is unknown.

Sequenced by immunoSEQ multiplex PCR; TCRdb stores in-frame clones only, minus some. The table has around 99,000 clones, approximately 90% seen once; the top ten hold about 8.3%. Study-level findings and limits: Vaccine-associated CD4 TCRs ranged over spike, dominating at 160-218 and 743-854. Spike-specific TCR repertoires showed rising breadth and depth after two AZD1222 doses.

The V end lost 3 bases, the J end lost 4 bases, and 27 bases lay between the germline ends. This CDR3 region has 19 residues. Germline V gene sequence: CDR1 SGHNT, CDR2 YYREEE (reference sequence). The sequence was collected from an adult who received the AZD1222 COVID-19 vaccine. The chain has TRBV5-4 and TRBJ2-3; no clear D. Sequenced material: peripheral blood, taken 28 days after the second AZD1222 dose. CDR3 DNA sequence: TGTGCCAGCAGCTCCCGCGGTAGGGTCTTGGGGTTCGGGCCAGATACGCAGTATTTT. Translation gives CASSSRGRVLGFGPDTQYF.